The rows below give T cell receptor beta chains drawn from one sample of a study of chemoradiotherapy in HPV16-positive cancers. The protocol was immunoSEQ multiplex PCR, while the TCRdb copy is restricted to in-frame clones and leaves out a portion. The sample has 30,000 to 50,000 clones, 75% to 85% seen once. This specimen consisted of blood, obtained from a patient who underwent chemoradiotherapy. Receptors were obtained from a human donor with HPV-associated anogenital cancer. The CDR3 runs from the conserved cysteine through the conserved F or W. D genes are given only for firm matches. Only part of the rows carry a size: once, few, many, or a class if the clone is expanded.

v_gene,abundance,d_gene,j_gene,CDR3nt,CDR3aa
TRBV5-1,NA,NA,TRBJ2-1,TGCGCCAGCAGCTTGTTGATGACCGGGGGTGAGCAGTTCTTC,CASSLLMTGGEQFF
TRBV9,once,NA,TRBJ1-2,TGTGCCAGCAGCCTCCCGACAGGCGGCTACACCTTC,CASSLPTGGYTF
TRBV6-1,NA,NA,TRBJ1-1,TGTGCCAGCAGTGTCGGGGGGGGCAGGAACACTGAAGCTTTCTTT,CASSVGGGRNTEAFF
TRBV9,medium-sized,NA,TRBJ1-1,TGTGCCAGCAGCGTAGAGAATGAAGCTTTCTTT,CASSVENEAFF
TRBV5-1,NA,NA,TRBJ2-2,TGCGCCAGCAGCTTGGAAGGGGCAGGGGAGCTGTTTTTT,CASSLEGAGELFF
TRBV14,few,NA,TRBJ1-1,TGTGCCAGCAGCCGACAGATGAACACTGAAGCTTTCTTT,CASSRQMNTEAFF
TRBV10-3,NA,TRBD2,TRBJ2-5,TGTGCCATCAGTGCCTCGACTAGCGGGGATTCGGAGACCCAGTACTTC,CAISASTSGDSETQYF
TRBV5-1,NA,TRBD2,TRBJ2-3,TGCGCCAGCAGCTTGAGGGGGGACCGGACTAGCGTCAGCACAGATACGCAGTATTTT,CASSLRGDRTSVSTDTQYF
TRBV18,NA,NA,TRBJ1-2,TGTGCCAGCTCACTAGACGGACAGAACTATGGCTACACCTTC,CASSLDGQNYGYTF
TRBV6-6,NA,TRBD1,TRBJ2-3,TGTGCCAGCTCTAAAATGGGACAGGGAGCAGATACGCAGTATTTT,CASSKMGQGADTQYF
TRBV27,NA,NA,TRBJ2-1,TGTGCCAGTTCGGGATCCTACAATGAGCAGTTCTTC,CASSGSYNEQFF
TRBV30,few,TRBD1,TRBJ1-6,TGTGCCTGGACACAGGGGGGATATAATTCACCCCTCCACTTT,CAWTQGGYNSPLHF
TRBV30,NA,TRBD2,TRBJ2-2,TGTGCCGGGCGACTAGCGCGGAACGGGGAGCTGTTTTTT,CAGRLARNGELFF
TRBV5-1,NA,NA,TRBJ2-1,TGCGCCAGCAGCCCGTTGGCGGGGTTCAATGAGCAGTTCTTC,CASSPLAGFNEQFF
TRBV11-2,NA,NA,TRBJ1-2,TGTGCCAGCAGCTTAGCTGAAGGAGTTTATGGCTACACCTTC,CASSLAEGVYGYTF
TRBV11-3,NA,NA,TRBJ1-1,TGTGCCAGCAGCTTATCGGGGATTTCGGGTGAAGCTTTCTTT,CASSLSGISGEAFF
TRBV30,NA,NA,TRBJ2-7,TGTGCCTGGAGGACGGCCGCGGAGGGAGAGCAGTACTTC,CAWRTAAEGEQYF
TRBV7-2,NA,NA,TRBJ1-1,TGTGCCAGCAGCTTCGAGTTGCGCACTGAAGCTTTCTTT,CASSFELRTEAFF
TRBV7-9,NA,NA,TRBJ2-1,TGTGCCAGCAGCGTCGTGGGGGGCCGCACCTACAATGAGCAGTTCTTC,CASSVVGGRTYNEQFF
TRBV28,NA,NA,TRBJ2-3,TGTGCCAGCAACATCAGGCGAGATACGCAGTATTTT,CASNIRRDTQYF
TRBV5-4,NA,TRBD1,TRBJ2-3,TGTGCCAGCAGCATGGAGGCCGGGACAGTAACAGATACGCAGTATTTT,CASSMEAGTVTDTQYF
TRBV19,NA,TRBD1,TRBJ2-5,TGTGCCAGTAGTCGTCGGCCTGGACAGGACCGTCGATGGGAGACCCAGTACTTC,CASSRRPGQDRRWETQYF
TRBV7-6,NA,NA,TRBJ1-4,TGTGCCAGCAGCTCTATGACAGCCGCAACTAATGAAAAACTGTTTTTT,CASSSMTAATNEKLFF
TRBV27,NA,TRBD1,TRBJ1-5,TGTGCCAGCAGTTTCCTACCGACAGGGGAGAGCAATCAGCCCCAGCATTTT,CASSFLPTGESNQPQHF
TRBV30,NA,TRBD1,TRBJ1-1,TGTGCCTGGGGAGGACAGGGCCCTGAAGCTTTCTTT,CAWGGQGPEAFF
TRBV11-3,NA,NA,TRBJ2-7,TGTGCCAGCAGCTTACTTGGGACACGGCGGTACGAGCAGTACTTC,CASSLLGTRRYEQYF
TRBV19,NA,NA,TRBJ1-2,TGTGCCAGTAGTATATCGGCTAAGTCTAACTATGGCTACACCTTC,CASSISAKSNYGYTF
TRBV5-6,NA,TRBD2,TRBJ2-7,TGTGCCAGCAGCTTGGTAGGGACTACTTCCTACGAGCAGTACTTC,CASSLVGTTSYEQYF
TRBV5-1,NA,NA,TRBJ1-2,TGCGCCAGCAGCTTCTCTCCGGACATTGAGGATGGCTACACCTTC,CASSFSPDIEDGYTF
TRBV5-1,NA,NA,TRBJ2-7,TGCGCCAGCAGCTTGGCCCAGGTCTACGAGCAGTACTTC,CASSLAQVYEQYF
TRBV6-5,NA,NA,TRBJ1-6,TGTGCCAGCAGGACCACAGAGGTGGGTTCACCCCTCCACTTT,CASRTTEVGSPLHF
TRBV6-5,NA,TRBD2,TRBJ2-1,TGTGCCAGCAGTTATGACGGGCGCGGGGGATACAATGAGCAGTTCTTC,CASSYDGRGGYNEQFF
TRBV5-1,NA,NA,TRBJ2-2,TGCGCCAGCAGCTTGTTGAAGGGATCGGGCTCCGGGGAGCTGTTTTTT,CASSLLKGSGSGELFF
TRBV5-6,NA,TRBD1,TRBJ2-5,TGTGCCAGCAGCCCTGGGACAGGTCAGGAGACCCAGTACTTC,CASSPGTGQETQYF
TRBV5-4,NA,NA,TRBJ2-2,TGTGCCAGCAGTCCTAAACAGACCACCGGGGAGCTGTTTTTT,CASSPKQTTGELFF
TRBV7-8,NA,TRBD2,TRBJ2-2,TGTGCCAGCAGCGGCCAAGCGGGGGGGATTGCCGGGGAGCTGTTTTTT,CASSGQAGGIAGELFF
TRBV14,few,NA,TRBJ1-4,TGTGCCAGCAGCCCGGAGGGGCAGCGTCCTGAACTGTTTTTT,CASSPEGQRPELFF
TRBV7-8,NA,TRBD2,TRBJ2-2,TGTGCCAGCAGGATTGCGGGGGTTGGGGAGCTGTTTTTT,CASRIAGVGELFF
TRBV6-5,NA,NA,TRBJ1-2,TGTGCCAGCAGTTACGATTCCACGTATGGCTACACCTTC,CASSYDSTYGYTF
TRBV27,NA,TRBD1,TRBJ2-7,TGTGCCAGCAGGAGAGACAGGGAAGGGGGCTACGAGCAGTACTTC,CASRRDREGGYEQYF
TRBV5-1,NA,TRBD1,TRBJ2-1,TGCGCCAGCAGCCCCGGGACAGGGGGCAATGAGCAGTTCTTC,CASSPGTGGNEQFF
TRBV6-6,NA,NA,TRBJ2-7,TGTGCCAGCAGTTACCTGGTCGAGCAGTACTTC,CASSYLVEQYF
TRBV2,NA,TRBD1,TRBJ1-2,TGTGCCAGCAGGGGACAGGCCGCTAACTATGGCTACACCTTC,CASRGQAANYGYTF
TRBV5-8,NA,TRBD1,TRBJ1-2,TGTGCCAGCAGCTCTGGGACAGGGGTTTTCTACACCTTC,CASSSGTGVFYTF
TRBV7-2,NA,NA,TRBJ1-1,TGTGCCAGCAGCGCTGACGGTGGTCGATGGGCTTTCTTT,CASSADGGRWAFF
TRBV10-3,NA,TRBD2,TRBJ2-1,TGTGCCACCGAAGCCGGGCGGGGGGGCAGGGATGAGCAGTTCTTC,CATEAGRGGRDEQFF
TRBV5-1,NA,NA,TRBJ2-4,TGCGCCAGCAGCTTGGAGGCCGAAAACATTCAGTACTTC,CASSLEAENIQYF
TRBV7-6,NA,TRBD1,TRBJ2-7,TGTGCCAGCAGCCCAAGACAGGGGATCTACGAGCAGTACTTC,CASSPRQGIYEQYF
TRBV6-1,NA,NA,TRBJ1-6,TGTGCCAGCAGTGAAGCCTCCGGCCTCGTTTCACCCCTCCACTTT,CASSEASGLVSPLHF
TRBV13,NA,NA,TRBJ2-3,TGTGCCAGCATCGCTTTTTATACGCAGTATTTT,CASIAFYTQYF
TRBV9,NA,TRBD2,TRBJ2-3,TGTGCCAGCAGCGACCGTAAAGGAGCGGGGGGGTACACAGATACGCAGTATTTT,CASSDRKGAGGYTDTQYF